This TCR beta chain was profiled in a study of blood T cell repertoires in COVID-19. The junction had 15 bases not matched to a gene; V was cut back by 6 bases and J by 5 bases. The CDR3 spans 18 residues. Germline assignment: CDR1 SGHNT and CDR2 YYREEE (reference sequence). Method: immunoSEQ multiplex PCR; TCRdb's copy keeps in-frame clones and lacks some. The sample shows around 200,000 clones, approximately 85% of them seen only once. This clone was seen only a few times. The sample was peripheral blood. The rearrangement links TRBV5-4 to TRBJ2-2; 11 positions match TRBD2. The sequence was collected from a man between 60 and 75 years old with acute or convalescent COVID-19. The CDR3 DNA reads TGTGCCAGCACCCGCAAGACCACCTCTAGCGGGAGGACCGGGGAGCTGTTTTTT. It codes for CASTRKTTSSGRTGELFF.